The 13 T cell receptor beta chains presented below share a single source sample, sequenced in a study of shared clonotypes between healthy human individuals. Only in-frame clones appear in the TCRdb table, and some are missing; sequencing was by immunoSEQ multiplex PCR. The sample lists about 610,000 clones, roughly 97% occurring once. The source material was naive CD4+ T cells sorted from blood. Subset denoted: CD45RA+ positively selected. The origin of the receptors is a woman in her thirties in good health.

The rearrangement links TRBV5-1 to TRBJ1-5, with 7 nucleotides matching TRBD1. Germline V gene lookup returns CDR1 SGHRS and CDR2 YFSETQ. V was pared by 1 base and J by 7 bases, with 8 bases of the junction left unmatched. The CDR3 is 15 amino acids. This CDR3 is CASSLIQGVGQPQHF. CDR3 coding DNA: TGCGCCAGCAGCTTGATTCAGGGGGTCGGCCAGCCCCAGCATTTT.

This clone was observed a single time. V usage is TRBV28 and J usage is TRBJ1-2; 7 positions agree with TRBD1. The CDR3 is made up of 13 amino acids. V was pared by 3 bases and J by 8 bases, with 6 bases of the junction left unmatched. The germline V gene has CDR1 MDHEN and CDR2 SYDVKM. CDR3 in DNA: TGTGCCAGCAGTTTCCCAGGGGGGACGGGCTACACCTTC. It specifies CASSFPGGTGYTF.

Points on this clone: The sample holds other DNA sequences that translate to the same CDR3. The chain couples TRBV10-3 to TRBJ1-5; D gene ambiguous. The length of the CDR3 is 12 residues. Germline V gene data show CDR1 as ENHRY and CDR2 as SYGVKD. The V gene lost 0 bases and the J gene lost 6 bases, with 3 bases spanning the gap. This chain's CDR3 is CAISESGQPQHF. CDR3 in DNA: TGTGCCATCAGTGAGTCCGGTCAGCCCCAGCATTTT.

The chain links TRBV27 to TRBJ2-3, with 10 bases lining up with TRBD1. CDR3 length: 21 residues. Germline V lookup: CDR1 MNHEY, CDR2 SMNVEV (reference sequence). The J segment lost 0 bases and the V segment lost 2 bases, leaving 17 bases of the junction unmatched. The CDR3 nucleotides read TGTGCCAGCAGTTTAAACGGGACAGGGGCCAAACTAACCTCTAGCACAGATACGCAGTATTTT. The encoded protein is CASSLNGTGAKLTSSTDTQYF.

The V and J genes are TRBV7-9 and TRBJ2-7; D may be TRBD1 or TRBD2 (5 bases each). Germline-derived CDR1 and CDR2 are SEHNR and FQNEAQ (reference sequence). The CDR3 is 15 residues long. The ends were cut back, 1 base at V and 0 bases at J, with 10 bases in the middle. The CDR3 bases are TGTGCCAGCAGCTTAGGGGGGTATAGCTCCTACGAGCAGTACTTC. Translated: CASSLGGYSSYEQYF.

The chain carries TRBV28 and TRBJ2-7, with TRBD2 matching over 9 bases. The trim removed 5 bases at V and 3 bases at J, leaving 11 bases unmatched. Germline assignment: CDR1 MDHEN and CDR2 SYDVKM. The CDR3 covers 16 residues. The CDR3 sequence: CASSEKVAGVFYEQYF. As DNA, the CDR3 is TGTGCCAGCAGTGAAAAGGTAGCGGGAGTCTTCTACGAGCAGTACTTC.

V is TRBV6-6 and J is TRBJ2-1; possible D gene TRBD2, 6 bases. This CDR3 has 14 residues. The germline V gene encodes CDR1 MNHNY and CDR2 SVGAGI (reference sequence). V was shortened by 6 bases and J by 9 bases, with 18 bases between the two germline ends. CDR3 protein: CASRSTPGRSEQFF. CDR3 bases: TGTGCCAGCAGATCGACCCCGGGGAGGAGTGAGCAGTTCTTC.

CDR3 region: CASQKRANTEAFF. The DNA for the CDR3 is TGTGCCAGCCAAAAGCGAGCGAACACTGAAGCTTTCTTT. This chain connects TRBV28 to TRBJ1-1, with D unclear. Germline loops: CDR1 MDHEN, CDR2 SYDVKM. The ends were cut back, 8 bases at V and 1 base at J, with 11 bases in the middle. The CDR3 consists of 13 residues.

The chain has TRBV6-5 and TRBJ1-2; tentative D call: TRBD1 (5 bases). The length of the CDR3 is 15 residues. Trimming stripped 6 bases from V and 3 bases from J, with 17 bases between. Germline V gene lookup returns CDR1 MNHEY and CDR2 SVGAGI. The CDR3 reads CASSNGQGGDYGYTF. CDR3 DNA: TGTGCCAGCAGCAACGGGCAGGGAGGGGACTATGGCTACACCTTC.

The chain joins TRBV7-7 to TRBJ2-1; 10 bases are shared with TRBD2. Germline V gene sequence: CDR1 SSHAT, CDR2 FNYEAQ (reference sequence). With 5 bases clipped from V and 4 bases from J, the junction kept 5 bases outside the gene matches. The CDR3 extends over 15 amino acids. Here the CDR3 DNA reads TGTGCCAGCAGCCTCGGGACTAGCGAATACAATGAGCAGTTCTTC. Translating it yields CASSLGTSEYNEQFF. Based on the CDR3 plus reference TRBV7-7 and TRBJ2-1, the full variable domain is GAGVSQSPRYKVTKRGQDVTLRCDPISSHATLYWYQQALGQGPEFLTYFNYEAQPDKSGLPSDRFSAERPEGSISTLTIQRTEQRDSAMYRCASSLGTSEYNEQFFGPGTRLTVL.

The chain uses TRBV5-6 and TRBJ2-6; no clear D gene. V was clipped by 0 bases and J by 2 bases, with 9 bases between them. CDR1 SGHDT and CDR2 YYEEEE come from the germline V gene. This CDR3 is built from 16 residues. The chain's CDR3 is CASSLVLGTGANVLTF. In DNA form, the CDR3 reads TGTGCCAGCAGCTTGGTTTTGGGAACTGGGGCCAACGTCCTGACTTTC.

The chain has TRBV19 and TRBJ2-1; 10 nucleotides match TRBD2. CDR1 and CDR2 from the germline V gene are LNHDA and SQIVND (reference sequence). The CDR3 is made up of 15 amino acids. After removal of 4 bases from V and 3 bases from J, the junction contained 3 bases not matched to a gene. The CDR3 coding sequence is TGTGCCAGTAGTACAACTAGCGGGAACTACAATGAGCAGTTCTTC. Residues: CASSTTSGNYNEQFF.

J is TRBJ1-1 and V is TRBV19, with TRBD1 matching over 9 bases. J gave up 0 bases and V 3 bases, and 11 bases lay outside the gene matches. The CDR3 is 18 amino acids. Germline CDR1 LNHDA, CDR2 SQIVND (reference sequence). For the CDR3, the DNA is TGTGCCAGTAGTATTCTCCCCTTTGACAGGGGGATGAACACTGAAGCTTTCTTT. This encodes CASSILPFDRGMNTEAFF.